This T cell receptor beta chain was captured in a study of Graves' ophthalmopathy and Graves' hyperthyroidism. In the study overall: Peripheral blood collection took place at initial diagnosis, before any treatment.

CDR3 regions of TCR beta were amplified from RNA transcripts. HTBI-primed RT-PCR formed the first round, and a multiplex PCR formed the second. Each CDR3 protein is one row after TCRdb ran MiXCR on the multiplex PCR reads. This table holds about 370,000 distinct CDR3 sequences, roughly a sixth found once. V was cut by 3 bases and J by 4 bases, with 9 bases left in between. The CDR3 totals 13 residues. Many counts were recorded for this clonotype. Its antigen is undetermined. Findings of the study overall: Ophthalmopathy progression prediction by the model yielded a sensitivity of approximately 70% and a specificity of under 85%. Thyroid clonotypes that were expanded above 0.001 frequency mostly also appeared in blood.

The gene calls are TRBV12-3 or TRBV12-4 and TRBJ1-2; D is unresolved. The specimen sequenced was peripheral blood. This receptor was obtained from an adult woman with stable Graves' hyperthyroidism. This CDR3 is CASSFRTGYGYTF. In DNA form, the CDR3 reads TGTGCCAGCAGTTTTCGGACGGGCTATGGCTACACCTTC.